Ten or more counts support the clone carrying this T cell receptor beta chain. This specimen belongs to a study of CD8+CD57+ T cells in acquired aplastic anemia. Study information: Sorted CD4+ and CD8+ cells yielded approximately 3.4 ug of DNA on average. Average CD4+ read depth in healthy donors was about 10.8 million reads.

J lost 5 bases, V lost 0 bases, and 4 bases had no gene match. The CDR3 spans 15 residues. Germline V gene lookup returns CDR1 SGHRS and CDR2 YFSETQ. Genomic DNA provided the template from which TCR beta VDJ and CDR3 profiles were obtained. A single record per CDR3 protein comes from TCRdb applying MiXCR to the reads. The table lists about 190,000 distinct CDR3 sequences, around 59% of them singletons, with about a sixth in the top ten. This clonotype was sampled from a human donor in good health, serving as a control. This sequence joins TRBV5-1 and TRBJ2-1; 8 nucleotides match TRBD2. What was sequenced was sorted CD4+, CD8+, or CD8+CD57+ T cells (not recorded which) from PBMCs. This chain's CDR3 is CASSLVAGGNNEQFF. DNA for the CDR3: TGCGCCAGCAGCTTGGTGGCGGGGGGTAACAATGAGCAGTTCTTC.